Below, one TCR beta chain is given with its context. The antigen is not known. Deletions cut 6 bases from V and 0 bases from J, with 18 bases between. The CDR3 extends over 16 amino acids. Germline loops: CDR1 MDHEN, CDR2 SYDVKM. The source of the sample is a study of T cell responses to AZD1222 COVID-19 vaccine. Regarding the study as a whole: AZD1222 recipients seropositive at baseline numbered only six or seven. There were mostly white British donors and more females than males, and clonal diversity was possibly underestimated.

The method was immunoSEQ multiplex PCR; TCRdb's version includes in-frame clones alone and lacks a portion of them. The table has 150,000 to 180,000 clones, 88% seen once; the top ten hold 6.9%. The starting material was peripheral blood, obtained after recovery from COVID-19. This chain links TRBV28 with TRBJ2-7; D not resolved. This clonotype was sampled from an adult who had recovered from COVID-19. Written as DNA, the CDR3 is TGTGCCAGCAGCCCCCTACTGGGCGGCCCCTCCTACGAGCAGTACTTC. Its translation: CASSPLLGGPSYEQYF.